Listed below are T cell receptor beta chains from one sample, sequenced in a study of T cells in Graves' hyperthyroidism and ophthalmopathy. TCRdb re-derived calls from the multiplex PCR reads in MiXCR, one entry per CDR3 protein. The sample lists about 700,000 distinct CDR3 sequences; roughly 15% were seen once. Sequenced: blood. The origin of the receptors is a woman aged 18-29 years with Graves' hyperthyroidism. Both conserved end residues are part of each CDR3. D genes are given only for firm matches. Only part of the rows carry a size: once, few, many, or a class if the clone is expanded.

v_gene: TRBV13; j_gene: TRBJ2-1; abundance: .; d_gene: TRBD2; CDR3nt: TGTGCCAGCAGAGGACGCGGGAGGCCCACCTACAATGAGCAGTTCTTC; CDR3aa: CASRGRGRPTYNEQFF
v_gene: TRBV5-1; j_gene: TRBJ2-4; abundance: .; d_gene: .; CDR3nt: TGCGCCAGCAGCTTGGATGGAGTAGGAGCCAAAAACATTCAGTACTTC; CDR3aa: CASSLDGVGAKNIQYF
v_gene: TRBV7-3; j_gene: TRBJ2-1; abundance: .; d_gene: TRBD2; CDR3nt: TGTGCCAGCAGCTTATCGGTAGCGGGGTACAATGAGCAGTTCTTC; CDR3aa: CASSLSVAGYNEQFF
v_gene: TRBV28; j_gene: TRBJ2-1; abundance: few; d_gene: .; CDR3nt: TGTGCCAGCAGTTTAATGAGGAGTGGGGGGTACAATGAGCAGTTCTTC; CDR3aa: CASSLMRSGGYNEQFF
v_gene: TRBV13; j_gene: TRBJ1-1; abundance: .; d_gene: .; CDR3nt: TGTGCCAGCAGCTCAGGGTTTTGGCCCGTCCACACTGAAGCTTTCTTT; CDR3aa: CASSSGFWPVHTEAFF
v_gene: TRBV5-1; j_gene: TRBJ1-2; abundance: many; d_gene: .; CDR3nt: TGCGCCAGCGGTGACGGGGGTCTTCTCTATGGCTACACCTTC; CDR3aa: CASGDGGLLYGYTF
v_gene: TRBV2; j_gene: TRBJ2-4; abundance: .; d_gene: .; CDR3nt: TGTGCCAGCAGGTACAGGGTGGCCAAAAACATTCAGTACTTC; CDR3aa: CASRYRVAKNIQYF
v_gene: TRBV5-8; j_gene: TRBJ2-7; abundance: .; d_gene: TRBD1; CDR3nt: TGTGCCAGCAGCTTTCCGGACAGGGATTACGAGCAGTACTTC; CDR3aa: CASSFPDRDYEQYF
v_gene: TRBV2; j_gene: TRBJ2-3; abundance: many; d_gene: .; CDR3nt: TGTGCCAGCAGTGGGGACATTCCTAGCACAGATACGCAGTATTTT; CDR3aa: CASSGDIPSTDTQYF
v_gene: TRBV4-1; j_gene: TRBJ2-1; abundance: few; d_gene: TRBD2; CDR3nt: TGCGCCAGCAGCCAAGATACGTCTAGCGGAGGTCGGGGCTACAATGAGCAGTTCTTC; CDR3aa: CASSQDTSSGGRGYNEQFF
v_gene: TRBV3-1; j_gene: TRBJ2-5; abundance: .; d_gene: TRBD2; CDR3nt: TGTGCCAGCAGCCAAGACGGAAGCGGGGCCGTAGCGTACCAAGAGACCCAGTACTTC; CDR3aa: CASSQDGSGAVAYQETQYF
v_gene: TRBV7-9; j_gene: TRBJ2-5; abundance: few; d_gene: .; CDR3nt: TGTGCCAGCAGCTCCCCTTTCGGGCGGGGACAAGAGACCCAGTACTTC; CDR3aa: CASSSPFGRGQETQYF
v_gene: TRBV20-1; j_gene: TRBJ1-5; abundance: many; d_gene: .; CDR3nt: TGCAGTGCTACGGGCAGGTACTTACGGCCCCAGCATTTT; CDR3aa: CSATGRYLRPQHF
v_gene: TRBV5-1; j_gene: TRBJ1-4; abundance: .; d_gene: .; CDR3nt: TGCGCCAGCAGCTTGGCATGGGGCTCCCTAAGTGAAAAACTGTTTTTT; CDR3aa: CASSLAWGSLSEKLFF
v_gene: TRBV15; j_gene: TRBJ2-3; abundance: .; d_gene: .; CDR3nt: TGTGCCACCCAAGGAACTTACCGAGCGACAGATACGCAGTATTTT; CDR3aa: CATQGTYRATDTQYF